The sequence of this T cell receptor beta chain was determined in a study of regulatory T cells in long-lasting Graves disease. Study outcomes and limitations: Fewer public clonotypes were shared by new patients (roughly 970) than by persistent patients (around 2,900). Newly diagnosed disease favored TRBV20-1 and TRBJ2-1 over persistent disease.

Time point indicated: newly diagnosed GD, antithyroid drugs for less than 3 months. Extracted PBMC RNA gave rise to the TCR library. In Xi'an, China, an endocrinology department was the source of patients. This clonotype was seen repeatedly, ten times or more. Its target is unknown. Arm-PCR of CDR3 regions with iRepertoire HTBI primers generated TCR beta libraries. In TCRdb, the multiplex PCR reads were re-called with MiXCR into one record per CDR3 protein. The sample consists of fewer than 650,000 distinct CDR3 sequences, approximately 15% of them appearing once. CDR3 length: 17 residues. V lost 5 bases and J 7 bases, leaving 27 bases between the germline ends. The germline CDR1 and CDR2 sequences are DFQATT and SNEGSKA (reference sequence). These same data were also listed under a study on T cells in Graves' hyperthyroidism and ophthalmopathy.

The receptor comes from a woman in her twenties or thirties with Graves disease. The sample was peripheral blood mononuclear cells (PBMCs), taken at new diagnosis, from a patient treated with antithyroid drugs. This sequence joins TRBV20-1 and TRBJ1-5; the D is unclear. CDR3 protein: CSARGRRFSEILQPQHF. The CDR3 region has the DNA TGCAGTGCTCGTGGTCGTAGGTTTTCGGAGATCTTGCAGCCCCAGCATTTT.